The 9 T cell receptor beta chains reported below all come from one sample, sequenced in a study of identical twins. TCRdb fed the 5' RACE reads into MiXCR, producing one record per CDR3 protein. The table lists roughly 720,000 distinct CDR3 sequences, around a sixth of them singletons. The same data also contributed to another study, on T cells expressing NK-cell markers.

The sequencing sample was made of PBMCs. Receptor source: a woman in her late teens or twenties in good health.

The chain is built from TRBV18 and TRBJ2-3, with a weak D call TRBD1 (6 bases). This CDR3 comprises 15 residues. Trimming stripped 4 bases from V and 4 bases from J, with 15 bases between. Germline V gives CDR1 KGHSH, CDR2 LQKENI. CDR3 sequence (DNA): TGTGCCAGCTCACTAAACAGGGACCCTCCAGATACGCAGTATTTT. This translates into CASSLNRDPPDTQYF.

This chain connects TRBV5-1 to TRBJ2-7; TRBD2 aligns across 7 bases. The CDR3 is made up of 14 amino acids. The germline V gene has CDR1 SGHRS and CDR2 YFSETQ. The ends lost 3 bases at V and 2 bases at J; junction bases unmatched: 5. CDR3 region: CASSSGSGTYEQYF. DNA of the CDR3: TGCGCCAGCAGCTCGGGCAGCGGGACCTACGAGCAGTACTTC.

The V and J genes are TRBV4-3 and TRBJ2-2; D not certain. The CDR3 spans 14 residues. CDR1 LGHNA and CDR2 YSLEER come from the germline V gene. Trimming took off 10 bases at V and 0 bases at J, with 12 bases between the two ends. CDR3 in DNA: TGCGCCACCCGTAGTACCTCGAACACCGGGGAGCTGTTTTTT. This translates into CATRSTSNTGELFF.

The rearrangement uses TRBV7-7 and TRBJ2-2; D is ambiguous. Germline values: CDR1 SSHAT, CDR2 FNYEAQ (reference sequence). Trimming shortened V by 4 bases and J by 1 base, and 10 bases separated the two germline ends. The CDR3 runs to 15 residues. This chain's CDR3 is CASSSQVGNTGELFF. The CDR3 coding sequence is TGTGCCAGCAGCTCCCAGGTCGGGAACACCGGGGAGCTGTTTTTT.

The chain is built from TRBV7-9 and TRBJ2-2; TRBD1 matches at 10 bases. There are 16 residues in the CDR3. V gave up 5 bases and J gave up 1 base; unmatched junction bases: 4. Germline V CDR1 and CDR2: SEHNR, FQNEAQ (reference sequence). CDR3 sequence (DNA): TGTGCCAGCAGCCCCGACAGGGGGCAGAACACCGGGGAGCTGTTTTTT. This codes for CASSPDRGQNTGELFF. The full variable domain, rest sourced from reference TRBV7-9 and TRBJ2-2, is DTGVSQNPRHKITKRGQNVTFRCDPISEHNRLYWYRQTLGQGPEFLTYFQNEAQLEKSRLLSDRFSAERPKGSFSTLEIQRTEQGDSAMYLCASSPDRGQNTGELFFGEGSRLTVL.

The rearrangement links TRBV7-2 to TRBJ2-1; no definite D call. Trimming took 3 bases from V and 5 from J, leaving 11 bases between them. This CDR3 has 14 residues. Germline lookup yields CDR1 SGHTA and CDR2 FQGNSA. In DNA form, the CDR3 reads TGTGCCAGCAGCTTTGCCACCGGAAACAATGAGCAGTTCTTC. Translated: CASSFATGNNEQFF. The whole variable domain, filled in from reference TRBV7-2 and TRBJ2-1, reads GAGVSQSPSNKVTEKGKDVELRCDPISGHTALYWYRQSLGQGLEFLIYFQGNSAPDKSGLPSDRFSAERTGGSVSTLTIQRTQQEDSAVYLCASSFATGNNEQFFGPGTRLTVL.

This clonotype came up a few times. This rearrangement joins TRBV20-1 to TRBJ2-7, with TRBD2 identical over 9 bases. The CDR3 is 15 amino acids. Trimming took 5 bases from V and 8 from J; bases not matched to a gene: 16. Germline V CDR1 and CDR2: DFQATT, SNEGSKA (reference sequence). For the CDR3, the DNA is TGCAGTGCTCGATTGTGGGTAGCGGGAGAAGAGCAGCAGTACTTC. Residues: CSARLWVAGEEQQYF.

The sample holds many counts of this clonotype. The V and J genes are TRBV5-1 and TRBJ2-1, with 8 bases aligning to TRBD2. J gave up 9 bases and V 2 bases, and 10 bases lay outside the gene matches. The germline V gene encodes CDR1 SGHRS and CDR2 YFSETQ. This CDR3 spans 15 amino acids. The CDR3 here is CASSFSSGERGEQFF. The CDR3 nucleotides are TGCGCCAGCAGCTTTAGTAGCGGGGAGCGTGGTGAGCAGTTCTTC.

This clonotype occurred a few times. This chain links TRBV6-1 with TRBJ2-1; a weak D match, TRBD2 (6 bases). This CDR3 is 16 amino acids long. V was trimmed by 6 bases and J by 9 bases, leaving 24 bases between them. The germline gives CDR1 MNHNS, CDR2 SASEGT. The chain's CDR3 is CASSATRDVWDREQFF. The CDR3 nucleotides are TGTGCCAGCAGCGCGACTAGGGATGTGTGGGACCGTGAGCAGTTCTTC.